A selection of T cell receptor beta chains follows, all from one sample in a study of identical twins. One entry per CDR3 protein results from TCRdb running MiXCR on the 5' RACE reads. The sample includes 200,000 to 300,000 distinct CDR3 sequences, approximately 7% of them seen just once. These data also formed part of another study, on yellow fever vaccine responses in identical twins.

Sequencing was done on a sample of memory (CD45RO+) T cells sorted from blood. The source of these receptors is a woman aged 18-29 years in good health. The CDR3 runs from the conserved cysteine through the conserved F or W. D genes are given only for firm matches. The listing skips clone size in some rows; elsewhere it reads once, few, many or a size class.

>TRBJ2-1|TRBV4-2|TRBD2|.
CASSQDGTSGSDEQFF
TGTGCCAGCAGCCAAGATGGGACTAGCGGGAGCGATGAGCAGTTCTTC
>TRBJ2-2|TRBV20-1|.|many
CSARPGSTGELFF
TGCAGTGCTCGACCTGGGTCCACCGGGGAGCTGTTTTTT
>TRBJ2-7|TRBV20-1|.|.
CSARANRFAGALYEQYF
TGCAGTGCTAGAGCTAACCGCTTCGCGGGGGCCCTCTACGAGCAGTACTTC
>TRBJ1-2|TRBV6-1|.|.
CASRPGRDIGYTF
TGTGCCAGCAGGCCTGGACGGGACATCGGGTACACCTTC
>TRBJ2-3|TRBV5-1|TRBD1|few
CASSRGQGVSTDTQYF
TGCGCCAGCAGCCGGGGACAGGGGGTAAGCACAGATACGCAGTATTTT
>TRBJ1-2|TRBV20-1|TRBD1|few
CSPYLPGQGERGYTF
TGCAGTCCGTACCTCCCGGGACAGGGGGAGAGAGGCTACACCTTC
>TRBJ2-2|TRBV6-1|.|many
CASSPRGYTGELFF
TGTGCCAGCAGCCCCAGGGGATACACCGGGGAGCTGTTTTTT
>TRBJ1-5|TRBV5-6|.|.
CASSWGKSNQPQHF
TGTGCCAGCAGTTGGGGGAAGAGCAATCAGCCCCAGCATTTT
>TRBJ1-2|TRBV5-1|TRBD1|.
CASSSGTGDSGYTF
TGCGCCAGCAGCTCCGGGACAGGGGATAGTGGCTACACCTTC
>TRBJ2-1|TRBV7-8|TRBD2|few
CASSSRSGTSLNEQFF
TGTGCCAGCAGCTCTCGGTCCGGGACTAGCCTCAATGAGCAGTTCTTC
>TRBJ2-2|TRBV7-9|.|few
CASSLADRNTGELFF
TGTGCCAGCAGCTTAGCGGACCGTAACACCGGGGAGCTGTTTTTT
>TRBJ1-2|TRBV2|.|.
CASSFGPTVTLYGYTF
TGTGCCAGCAGTTTCGGCCCAACCGTCACACTCTATGGCTACACCTTC
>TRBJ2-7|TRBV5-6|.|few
CASSINPGEQYF
TGTGCCAGCAGCATTAACCCAGGAGAGCAGTACTTC
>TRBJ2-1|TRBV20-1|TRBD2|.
CSARELTAGVGEQFF
TGCAGTGCTAGAGAACTAACAGCGGGAGTCGGTGAGCAGTTCTTC
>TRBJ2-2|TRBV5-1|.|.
CANSLFPNTGELFF
TGCGCCAACAGCTTGTTCCCGAACACCGGGGAGCTGTTTTTT
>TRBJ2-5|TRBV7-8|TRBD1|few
CASSTRQGVRETQYF
TGTGCCAGCAGCACCAGACAGGGTGTCCGAGAGACCCAGTACTTC
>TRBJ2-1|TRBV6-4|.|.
CASSDSDLAHEQFF
TGTGCCAGCAGTGACTCGGACCTGGCCCATGAGCAGTTCTTC
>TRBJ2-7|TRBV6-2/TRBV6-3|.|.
CASSYFGRSYEQYF
TGTGCCAGCAGTTATTTCGGACGCTCCTACGAGCAGTACTTC
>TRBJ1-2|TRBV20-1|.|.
CCARGEAPGLAYGYTF
TGCTGTGCTAGAGGCGAGGCTCCGGGCTTGGCCTATGGCTACACCTTC
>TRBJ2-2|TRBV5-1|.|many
CASSRLGTGELFF
TGCGCCAGCAGCCGGTTAGGGACCGGGGAGCTGTTTTTT
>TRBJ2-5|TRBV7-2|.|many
CASSFFGVIGSQETQYF
TGTGCCAGCAGCTTCTTCGGTGTTATAGGTTCCCAAGAGACCCAGTACTTC
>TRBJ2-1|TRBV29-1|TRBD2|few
CSVDPLAGGPLF
TGCAGCGTGGATCCTCTAGCGGGGGGGCCATTGTTC
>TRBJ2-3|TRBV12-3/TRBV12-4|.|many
CASSDDYRPDTQYF
TGTGCCAGCAGCGACGACTATAGGCCAGATACGCAGTATTTT
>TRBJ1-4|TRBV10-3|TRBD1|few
CAIRGGQGDEKLFF
TGTGCCATCAGGGGGGGACAGGGAGATGAAAAACTGTTTTTT
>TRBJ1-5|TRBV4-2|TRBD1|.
CASSQGKTGGGQPQHF
TGTGCCAGCAGCCAAGGAAAGACAGGGGGCGGACAGCCCCAGCATTTT
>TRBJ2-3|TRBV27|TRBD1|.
CASSFLGQGQDTQYF
TGTGCCAGCAGTTTCTTGGGACAGGGTCAAGATACGCAGTATTTT
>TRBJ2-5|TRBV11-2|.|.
CASSSQQTQYF
TGTGCCAGCAGCTCTCAGCAGACCCAGTACTTC
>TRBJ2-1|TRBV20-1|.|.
CSAPNQDSRRGEQFF
TGCAGTGCCCCGAACCAGGACAGCCGTCGGGGGGAGCAGTTCTTC
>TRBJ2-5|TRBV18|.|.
CASSPQLAQNPETQYF
TGTGCCAGCTCACCACAGCTAGCACAAAATCCCGAGACCCAGTACTTC
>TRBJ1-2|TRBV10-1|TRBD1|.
CASSATGGRGYTF
TGCGCCAGCAGTGCTACAGGGGGCCGAGGCTACACCTTC
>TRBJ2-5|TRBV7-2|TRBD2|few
CASSAAGGGETQYF
TGTGCCAGCAGCGCGGCGGGAGGGGGGGAGACCCAGTACTTC
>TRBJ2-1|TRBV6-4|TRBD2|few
CASSSLAGTEQFF
TGTGCCAGCAGTAGCCTAGCGGGGACTGAGCAGTTCTTC
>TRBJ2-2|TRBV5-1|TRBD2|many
CASSFLIAGGNTGELFF
TGCGCCAGCAGCTTCCTTATAGCGGGGGGAAACACCGGGGAGCTGTTTTTT
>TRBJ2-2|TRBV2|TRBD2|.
CASGLAGVAVTGELFF
TGTGCCAGCGGACTAGCGGGAGTCGCCGTCACCGGGGAGCTGTTTTTT
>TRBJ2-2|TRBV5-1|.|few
CASSSRTDLNTGELFF
TGCGCCAGCAGCAGCCGGACAGACCTGAACACCGGGGAGCTGTTTTTT
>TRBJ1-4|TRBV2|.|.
CASRDIRGANEKLFF
TGTGCCAGCAGGGACATACGGGGAGCTAATGAAAAACTGTTTTTT
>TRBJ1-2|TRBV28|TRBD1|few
CASSPDRGGYGYTF
TGTGCCAGCAGCCCGGACAGGGGGGGCTATGGCTACACCTTC
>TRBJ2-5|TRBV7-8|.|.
CASSFGVADQETQYF
TGTGCCAGCAGCTTTGGGGTGGCCGATCAAGAGACCCAGTACTTC
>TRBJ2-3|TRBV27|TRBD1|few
CASRPDRDRVSTDTQYF
TGTGCCAGCAGACCCGACCGGGACAGGGTTAGCACAGATACGCAGTATTTT
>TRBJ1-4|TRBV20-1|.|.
CSASGGGANEKLFF
TGCAGTGCTAGTGGCGGTGGGGCTAATGAAAAACTGTTTTTT
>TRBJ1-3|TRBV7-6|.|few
CASSTGLPSSGNTIYF
TGTGCCAGCAGTACGGGACTGCCGAGCTCTGGAAACACCATATATTTT
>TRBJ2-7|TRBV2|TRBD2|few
CASSYSGTPNEQYF
TGTGCCAGCAGTTATAGCGGGACGCCGAACGAGCAGTACTTC
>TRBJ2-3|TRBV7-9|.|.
CASGPGTSTDTQYF
TGTGCCAGCGGACCAGGGACTAGCACAGATACGCAGTATTTT
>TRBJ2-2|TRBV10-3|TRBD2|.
CAISRKREARTGELFF
TGTGCCATCAGTCGGAAGCGGGAGGCTAGGACCGGGGAGCTGTTTTTT
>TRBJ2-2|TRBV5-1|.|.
CASSLDPRGATGELFF
TGCGCCAGCAGCTTGGATCCACGGGGGGCAACCGGGGAGCTGTTTTTT
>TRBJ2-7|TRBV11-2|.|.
CASSLGGGFGSYEQYF
TGTGCCAGCAGCTTAGGAGGGGGGTTTGGGTCCTACGAGCAGTACTTC
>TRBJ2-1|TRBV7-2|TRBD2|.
CASSRLSGRNNEQFF
TGTGCCAGCAGCCGCCTGAGCGGGAGAAATAATGAGCAGTTCTTC
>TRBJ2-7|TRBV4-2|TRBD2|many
CASSPLGLADSYEQYF
TGTGCCAGCAGCCCCCTGGGACTAGCGGATTCCTACGAGCAGTACTTC
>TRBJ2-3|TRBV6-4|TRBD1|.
CASSATGGTTDTQYF
TGTGCCAGCAGTGCGACAGGGGGAACCACAGATACGCAGTATTTT
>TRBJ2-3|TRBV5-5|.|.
CASSLWISDTQYF
TGTGCCAGCAGCTTGTGGATTTCGGATACGCAGTATTTT
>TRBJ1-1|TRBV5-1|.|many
CASSSTGNTEAFF
TGCGCCAGCAGCTCTACAGGGAACACTGAAGCTTTCTTT
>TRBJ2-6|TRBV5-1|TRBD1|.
CASSLGDRGSGANVLTF
TGCGCCAGCAGCTTGGGGGACAGGGGCTCTGGGGCCAACGTCCTGACTTTC
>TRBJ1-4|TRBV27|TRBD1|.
CASSLLQGAGEKLFF
TGTGCCAGCAGTCTACTACAGGGGGCAGGGGAAAAACTGTTTTTT
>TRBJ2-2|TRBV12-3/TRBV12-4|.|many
CASSWFPAGELFF
TGTGCCAGCAGTTGGTTCCCGGCCGGGGAGCTGTTTTTT